Listed below are T cell receptor beta chains from one sample, sequenced in a study of blood T cell repertoires in COVID-19. Only in-frame clones appear in the TCRdb table, and some are missing; sequencing was by immunoSEQ multiplex PCR. The data contain about 16,000 clones, roughly 91% of them singletons. The specimen was peripheral blood. These receptors all come from a woman of 80 years or more with COVID-19, enrolled during active disease. Each CDR3 is given with its conserved first and last residue. Each record gives: D gene, clone size, J gene, V gene, CDR3 protein, CDR3 DNA. The D gene is left open where the match is weak. Size is stated for part of the rows, as once, few or many counts, or as a class when the clone is expanded.

d_gene: TRBD2
abundance: .
j_gene: TRBJ2-7
v_gene: TRBV19
CDR3aa: CASSFGTSGRAGEQYF
CDR3nt: TGTGCCAGTAGTTTCGGGACTAGCGGGAGGGCCGGGGAGCAGTACTTC

d_gene: .
abundance: .
j_gene: TRBJ2-6
v_gene: TRBV6-5
CDR3aa: CASSYWLAGANVLTF
CDR3nt: TGTGCCAGCAGTTACTGGCTAGCTGGGGCCAACGTCCTGACTTTC

d_gene: TRBD1
abundance: .
j_gene: TRBJ2-7
v_gene: TRBV11-3
CDR3aa: CASSTGQGFYEQYF
CDR3nt: TGTGCCAGCAGCACAGGACAGGGTTTCTACGAGCAGTACTTC

d_gene: .
abundance: .
j_gene: TRBJ1-1
v_gene: TRBV7-2
CDR3aa: CASGGVLGTEAFF
CDR3nt: TGTGCCAGCGGCGGGGTTTTGGGAACTGAAGCTTTCTTT

d_gene: .
abundance: .
j_gene: TRBJ2-7
v_gene: TRBV12-3/TRBV12-4
CDR3aa: CASSLRGNEQYF
CDR3nt: TGTGCCAGCAGTTTACGGGGGAACGAGCAGTACTTC

d_gene: TRBD2
abundance: .
j_gene: TRBJ2-2
v_gene: TRBV7-9
CDR3aa: CASSLGPGLASNTGELFF
CDR3nt: TGTGCCAGCAGCTTAGGCCCGGGACTAGCGAGTAACACCGGGGAGCTGTTTTTT

d_gene: TRBD2
abundance: .
j_gene: TRBJ2-5
v_gene: TRBV15
CDR3aa: CATSRGGLGQETQYF
CDR3nt: TGTGCCACCAGCAGAGGAGGACTAGGTCAAGAGACCCAGTACTTC

d_gene: .
abundance: .
j_gene: TRBJ1-5
v_gene: TRBV6-2/TRBV6-3
CDR3aa: CASSTTDQPQHF
CDR3nt: TGTGCCAGCAGTACGACAGATCAGCCCCAGCATTTT

d_gene: TRBD2
abundance: .
j_gene: TRBJ2-5
v_gene: TRBV7-7
CDR3aa: CASSEGLAGGPRRETQYF
CDR3nt: TGTGCCAGCAGCGAGGGACTAGCGGGGGGGCCTCGGAGAGAGACCCAGTACTTC

d_gene: .
abundance: .
j_gene: TRBJ2-7
v_gene: TRBV12-3/TRBV12-4
CDR3aa: CASSLGRLYEQYF
CDR3nt: TGTGCCAGCAGTTTGGGGCGGCTCTACGAGCAGTACTTC

d_gene: .
abundance: .
j_gene: TRBJ2-2
v_gene: TRBV19
CDR3aa: CASSYFGELFF
CDR3nt: TGTGCCAGTAGTTATTTCGGGGAGCTGTTTTTT

d_gene: .
abundance: .
j_gene: TRBJ1-5
v_gene: TRBV6-1
CDR3aa: CASSEYVSGLQPQHF
CDR3nt: TGTGCCAGCAGTGAATATGTGTCAGGGCTTCAGCCCCAGCATTTT

d_gene: .
abundance: medium-sized
j_gene: TRBJ1-5
v_gene: TRBV3-1/TRBV3-2
CDR3aa: CASSQVGSLGDQPQHF
CDR3nt: TGTGCCAGCAGCCAAGTTGGTTCGTTAGGGGATCAGCCCCAGCATTTT

d_gene: .
abundance: .
j_gene: TRBJ1-3
v_gene: TRBV6-6
CDR3aa: CASSQGGATAGRPYSGNTIYF
CDR3nt: TGTGCCAGCAGTCAGGGAGGGGCTACGGCGGGACGACCCTACTCTGGAAACACCATATATTTT

d_gene: .
abundance: once
j_gene: TRBJ1-1
v_gene: TRBV6-2/TRBV6-3
CDR3aa: CASSRGWETTEAFF
CDR3nt: TGTGCCAGCAGTAGGGGATGGGAAACAACTGAAGCTTTCTTT

d_gene: TRBD1
abundance: .
j_gene: TRBJ1-2
v_gene: TRBV6-4
CDR3aa: CASSESGTANYGYTF
CDR3nt: TGTGCCAGCAGTGAGTCGGGGACAGCCAACTATGGCTACACCTTC

d_gene: TRBD1
abundance: .
j_gene: TRBJ1-5
v_gene: TRBV4-2
CDR3aa: CASSQDGDRPDQPQHF
CDR3nt: TGTGCCAGCAGCCAAGACGGGGACAGACCCGATCAGCCCCAGCATTTT

d_gene: TRBD2
abundance: .
j_gene: TRBJ2-1
v_gene: TRBV19
CDR3aa: CASSPVSGGYNEQFF
CDR3nt: TGTGCCAGTAGCCCTGTTAGCGGGGGGTACAATGAGCAGTTCTTC

d_gene: .
abundance: .
j_gene: TRBJ2-2
v_gene: TRBV4-2
CDR3aa: CASSQGALGAGTGELFF
CDR3nt: TGTGCCAGCAGCCAAGGTGCCTTGGGGGCGGGCACCGGGGAGCTGTTTTTT

d_gene: .
abundance: .
j_gene: TRBJ1-6
v_gene: TRBV5-4
CDR3aa: CASSLADQGHNSPLHF
CDR3nt: TGTGCCAGCAGCTTGGCAGATCAGGGGCATAATTCACCCCTCCACTTT

d_gene: .
abundance: once
j_gene: TRBJ1-5
v_gene: TRBV2
CDR3aa: CASSLDGRGNQPQHF
CDR3nt: TGTGCCAGCAGTCTCGACGGGAGAGGGAATCAGCCCCAGCATTTT

d_gene: TRBD1
abundance: .
j_gene: TRBJ1-2
v_gene: TRBV4-2
CDR3aa: CASSQDLGGAPYGYTF
CDR3nt: TGTGCCAGCAGCCAGGACCTAGGGGGCGCCCCCTATGGCTACACCTTC

d_gene: .
abundance: .
j_gene: TRBJ2-2
v_gene: TRBV5-4
CDR3aa: CASSYPGTANTGELFF
CDR3nt: TGTGCCAGCAGCTACCCCGGGACTGCGAACACCGGGGAGCTGTTTTTT

d_gene: .
abundance: .
j_gene: TRBJ1-6
v_gene: TRBV7-2
CDR3aa: CASSFEPGRNSPLHF
CDR3nt: TGTGCCAGCAGCTTTGAACCGGGAAGAAATTCACCCCTCCACTTT

d_gene: .
abundance: .
j_gene: TRBJ2-1
v_gene: TRBV18
CDR3aa: CASSPQTASYNEQFF
CDR3nt: TGTGCCAGCTCACCCCAGACAGCCTCCTACAATGAGCAGTTCTTC

d_gene: .
abundance: .
j_gene: TRBJ1-1
v_gene: TRBV24-1
CDR3aa: CATSDGGSYTEAFF
CDR3nt: TGTGCCACCAGTGACGGGGGTTCGTATACTGAAGCTTTCTTT

d_gene: TRBD2
abundance: few
j_gene: TRBJ2-7
v_gene: TRBV19
CDR3aa: CASSISSGDYEQYF
CDR3nt: TGTGCCAGTAGTATTTCTAGCGGAGACTACGAGCAGTACTTC

d_gene: TRBD2
abundance: medium-sized
j_gene: TRBJ2-5
v_gene: TRBV5-5
CDR3aa: CASTPIGLAGGPTTQYF
CDR3nt: TGTGCCAGCACCCCTATTGGACTAGCGGGAGGGCCGACGACCCAGTACTTC

d_gene: .
abundance: .
j_gene: TRBJ2-7
v_gene: TRBV4-1
CDR3aa: CASSQPQGTPYEQYF
CDR3nt: TGCGCCAGCAGCCAACCTCAGGGGACCCCCTACGAGCAGTACTTC

d_gene: TRBD1
abundance: .
j_gene: TRBJ2-7
v_gene: TRBV28
CDR3aa: CASSLAGGGPPYEQYF
CDR3nt: TGTGCCAGCAGTTTAGCAGGGGGCGGCCCCCCCTACGAGCAGTACTTC

d_gene: TRBD1
abundance: .
j_gene: TRBJ1-2
v_gene: TRBV7-2
CDR3aa: CASSLEGTGANYGYTF
CDR3nt: TGTGCCAGCAGCTTAGAAGGAACAGGGGCGAACTATGGCTACACCTTC

d_gene: TRBD1
abundance: .
j_gene: TRBJ1-3
v_gene: TRBV2
CDR3aa: CASRTGGSGNTIYF
CDR3nt: TGTGCCAGCAGGACAGGGGGCTCTGGAAACACCATATATTTT

d_gene: .
abundance: .
j_gene: TRBJ1-1
v_gene: TRBV14
CDR3aa: CASSPRHNPNTEAFF
CDR3nt: TGTGCCAGCAGCCCAAGACATAACCCCAACACTGAAGCTTTCTTT

d_gene: TRBD1
abundance: once
j_gene: TRBJ2-7
v_gene: TRBV10-3
CDR3aa: CAITTLDRGLVEQYF
CDR3nt: TGTGCCATCACCACCCTAGACAGGGGGCTAGTCGAGCAGTACTTC

d_gene: TRBD1
abundance: few
j_gene: TRBJ1-1
v_gene: TRBV11-2
CDR3aa: CASSLALTGLNTEAFF
CDR3nt: TGTGCCAGCAGCTTAGCTCTGACAGGGCTGAACACTGAAGCTTTCTTT

d_gene: .
abundance: .
j_gene: TRBJ1-6
v_gene: TRBV7-2
CDR3aa: CASSLVRSSYNSPLHF
CDR3nt: TGTGCCAGCAGCTTAGTTAGGAGCTCCTATAATTCACCCCTCCACTTT

d_gene: TRBD2
abundance: once
j_gene: TRBJ2-7
v_gene: TRBV18
CDR3aa: CASSLAGTSGYEQYF
CDR3nt: TGTGCCAGCTCACTTGCCGGGACTAGCGGCTACGAGCAGTACTTC

d_gene: TRBD1
abundance: .
j_gene: TRBJ2-1
v_gene: TRBV7-3
CDR3aa: CASSLGTGGNNEQFF
CDR3nt: TGTGCCAGCAGCTTAGGGACAGGGGGTAACAATGAGCAGTTCTTC

d_gene: TRBD2
abundance: .
j_gene: TRBJ2-7
v_gene: TRBV24-1
CDR3aa: CATSGSGSGVGYEQYF
CDR3nt: TGTGCCACCAGTGGTAGCGGGAGTGGTGTGGGCTACGAGCAGTACTTC

d_gene: TRBD2
abundance: .
j_gene: TRBJ2-1
v_gene: TRBV7-3
CDR3aa: CASSHGGEQFF
CDR3nt: TGTGCCAGCAGCCACGGGGGGGAGCAGTTCTTC

d_gene: TRBD2
abundance: .
j_gene: TRBJ2-5
v_gene: TRBV5-1
CDR3aa: CASSLIPSGGSGETQYF
CDR3nt: TGCGCCAGCAGCTTGATACCTAGCGGGGGGTCTGGGGAGACCCAGTACTTC

d_gene: .
abundance: once
j_gene: TRBJ1-4
v_gene: TRBV3-1/TRBV3-2
CDR3aa: CASSQEWDTKEKLFF
CDR3nt: TGTGCCAGCAGCCAAGAATGGGACACTAAGGAAAAACTGTTTTTT

d_gene: .
abundance: .
j_gene: TRBJ2-5
v_gene: TRBV5-6
CDR3aa: CASSLGQGQETQYF
CDR3nt: TGTGCCAGCAGCTTGGGGCAGGGACAAGAGACCCAGTACTTC

d_gene: TRBD1
abundance: .
j_gene: TRBJ2-7
v_gene: TRBV28
CDR3aa: CASAPGQVLIEQYF
CDR3nt: TGTGCCAGTGCCCCGGGACAGGTCCTCATCGAGCAGTACTTC

d_gene: TRBD2
abundance: .
j_gene: TRBJ2-1
v_gene: TRBV4-1
CDR3aa: CASSHGTSSYNEQFF
CDR3nt: TGCGCCAGCAGCCACGGGACTAGCAGCTACAATGAGCAGTTCTTC